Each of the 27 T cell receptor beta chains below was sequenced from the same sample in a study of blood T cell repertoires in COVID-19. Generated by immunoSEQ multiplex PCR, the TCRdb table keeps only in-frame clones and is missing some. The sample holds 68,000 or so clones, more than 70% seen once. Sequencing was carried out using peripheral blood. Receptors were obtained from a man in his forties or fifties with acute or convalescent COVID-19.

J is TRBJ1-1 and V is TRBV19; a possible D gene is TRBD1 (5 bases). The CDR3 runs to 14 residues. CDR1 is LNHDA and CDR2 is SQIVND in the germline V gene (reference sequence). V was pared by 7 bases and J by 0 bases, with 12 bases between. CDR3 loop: CASKITGLNTEAFF. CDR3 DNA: TGTGCCAGTAAGATAACAGGTTTGAACACTGAAGCTTTCTTT.

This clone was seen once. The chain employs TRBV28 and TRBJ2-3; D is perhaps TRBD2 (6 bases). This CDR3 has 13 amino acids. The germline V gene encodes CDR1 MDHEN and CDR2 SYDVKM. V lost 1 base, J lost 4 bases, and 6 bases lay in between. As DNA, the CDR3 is TGTGCCAGCAGTTTATCGGGGGCAGATACGCAGTATTTT. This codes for CASSLSGADTQYF.

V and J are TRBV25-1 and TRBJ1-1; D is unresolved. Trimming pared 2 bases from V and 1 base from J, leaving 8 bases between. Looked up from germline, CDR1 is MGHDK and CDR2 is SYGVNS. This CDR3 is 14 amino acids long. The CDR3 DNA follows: TGTGCCAGCAGTGAAGAACGGTCGAACACTGAAGCTTTCTTT. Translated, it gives CASSEERSNTEAFF.

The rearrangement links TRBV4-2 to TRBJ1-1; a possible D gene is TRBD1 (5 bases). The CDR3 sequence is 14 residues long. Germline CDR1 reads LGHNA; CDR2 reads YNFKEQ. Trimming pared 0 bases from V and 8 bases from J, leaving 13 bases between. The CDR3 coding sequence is TGTGCCAGCAGCCAAGAAGGGGCGGTCCCCGAAGCTTTCTTT. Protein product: CASSQEGAVPEAFF.

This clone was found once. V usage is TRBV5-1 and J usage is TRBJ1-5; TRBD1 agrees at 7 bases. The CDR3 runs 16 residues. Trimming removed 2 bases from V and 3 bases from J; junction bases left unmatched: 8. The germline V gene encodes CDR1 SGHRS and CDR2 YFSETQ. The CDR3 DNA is TGCGCCAGCAGCTTAGAGGGACAGCCCAACAATCAGCCCCAGCATTTT. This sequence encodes CASSLEGQPNNQPQHF.

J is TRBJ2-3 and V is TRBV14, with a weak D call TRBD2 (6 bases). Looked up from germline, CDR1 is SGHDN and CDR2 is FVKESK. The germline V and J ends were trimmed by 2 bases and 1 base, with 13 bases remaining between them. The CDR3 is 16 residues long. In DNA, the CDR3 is TGTGCCAGCAGCCAACGTCGCGCTAGCGGCACAGATACGCAGTATTTT. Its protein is CASSQRRASGTDTQYF. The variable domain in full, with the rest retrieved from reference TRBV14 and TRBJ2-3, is EAGVTQFPSHSVIEKGQTVTLRCDPISGHDNLYWYRRVMGKEIKFLLHFVKESKQDESGMPNNRFLAERTGGTYSTLKVQPAELEDSGVYFCASSQRRASGTDTQYFGPGTRLTVL.

Here the CDR3 reads CAWSPGLLINQPQHF. The CDR3 coding sequence is TGTGCCTGGAGCCCGGGACTCCTAATAAATCAGCCCCAGCATTTT. The J gene is TRBJ1-5, the V gene TRBV30; D is perhaps TRBD1 (5 bases). Per the germline V gene, CDR1 is GTSNPN and CDR2 is SVGIG (reference sequence). The CDR3 consists of 15 residues. V lost 3 bases and J lost 4, with 16 bases in between.

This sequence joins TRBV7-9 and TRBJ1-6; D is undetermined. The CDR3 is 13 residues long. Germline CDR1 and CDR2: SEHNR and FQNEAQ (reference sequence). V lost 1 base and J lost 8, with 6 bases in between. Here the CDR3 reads CASSLDGDSPLHF. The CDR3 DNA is TGTGCCAGCAGCTTAGACGGGGATTCACCCCTCCACTTT. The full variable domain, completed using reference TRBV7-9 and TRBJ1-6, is DTGVSQNPRHKITKRGQNVTFRCDPISEHNRLYWYRQTLGQGPEFLTYFQNEAQLEKSRLLSDRFSAERPKGSFSTLEIQRTEQGDSAMYLCASSLDGDSPLHFGNGTRLTVT.

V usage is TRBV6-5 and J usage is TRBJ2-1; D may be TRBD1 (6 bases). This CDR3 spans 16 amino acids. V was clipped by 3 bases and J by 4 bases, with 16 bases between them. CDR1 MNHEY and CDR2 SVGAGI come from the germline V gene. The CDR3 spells CASSYGRTARYNEQFF. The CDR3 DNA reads TGTGCCAGCAGTTATGGACGGACAGCCAGATACAATGAGCAGTTCTTC.

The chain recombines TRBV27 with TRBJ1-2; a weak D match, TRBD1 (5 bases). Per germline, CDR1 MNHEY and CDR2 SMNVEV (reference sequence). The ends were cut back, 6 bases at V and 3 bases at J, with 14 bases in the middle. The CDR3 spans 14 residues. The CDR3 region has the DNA TGTGCCAGCAGCCCCCCCGACAGCTACTATGGCTACACCTTC. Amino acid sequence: CASSPPDSYYGYTF.

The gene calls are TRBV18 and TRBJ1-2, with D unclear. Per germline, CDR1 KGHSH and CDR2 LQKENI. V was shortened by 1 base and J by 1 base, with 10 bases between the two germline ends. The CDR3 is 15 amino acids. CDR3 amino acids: CASSPQETGNYGYTF. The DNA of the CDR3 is TGTGCCAGCTCACCACAAGAAACCGGTAACTATGGCTACACCTTC.

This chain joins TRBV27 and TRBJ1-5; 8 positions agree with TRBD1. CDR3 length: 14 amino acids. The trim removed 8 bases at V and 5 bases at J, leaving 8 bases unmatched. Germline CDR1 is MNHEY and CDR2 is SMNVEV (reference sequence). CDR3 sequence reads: CASGLTGEDQPQHF. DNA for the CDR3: TGTGCCAGCGGATTGACAGGGGAAGATCAGCCCCAGCATTTT.

This CDR3 is CASLGRWNEKLFF. The CDR3 coding sequence is TGTGCCAGTTTGGGGAGGTGGAATGAAAAACTGTTTTTT. This chain connects TRBV19 to TRBJ1-4; D not resolved. CDR3 length: 13 amino acids. The germline CDR1 and CDR2 sequences are LNHDA and SQIVND (reference sequence). Trimming left V 8 bases short and J 5 bases short, with 12 bases between.

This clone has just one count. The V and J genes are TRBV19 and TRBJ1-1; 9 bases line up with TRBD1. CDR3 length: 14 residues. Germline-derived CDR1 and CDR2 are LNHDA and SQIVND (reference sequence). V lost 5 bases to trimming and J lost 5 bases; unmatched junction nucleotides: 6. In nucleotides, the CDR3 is TGTGCCAGTAGTCGGGGACAGGGTCGGACTGAAGCTTTCTTT. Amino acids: CASSRGQGRTEAFF.

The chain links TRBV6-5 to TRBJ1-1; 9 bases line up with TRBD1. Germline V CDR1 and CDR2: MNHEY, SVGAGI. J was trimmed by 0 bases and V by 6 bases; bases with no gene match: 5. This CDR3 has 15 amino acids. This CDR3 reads CASRQQGAMNTEAFF. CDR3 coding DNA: TGTGCCAGCAGACAACAGGGGGCGATGAACACTGAAGCTTTCTTT.

CDR3 coding DNA: TGTGCCAGCAGTGAATCAGGAGCGGGCCGGGAGACCCAGTACTTC. It encodes CASSESGAGRETQYF. V gene TRBV25-1 combines with J gene TRBJ2-5; tentatively, D is TRBD2 (6 bases). The CDR3 has 15 residues. CDR1 and CDR2 from the germline V gene are MGHDK and SYGVNS. Trimming removed 1 base at V and 5 bases at J, with 14 bases between.

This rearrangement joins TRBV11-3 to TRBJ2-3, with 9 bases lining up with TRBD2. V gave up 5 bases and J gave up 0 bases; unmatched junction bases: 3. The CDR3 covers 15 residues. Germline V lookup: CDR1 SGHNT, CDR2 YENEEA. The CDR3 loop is CASSRGLASTDTQYF. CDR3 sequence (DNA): TGTGCCAGCAGCAGGGGACTAGCTAGCACAGATACGCAGTATTTT.

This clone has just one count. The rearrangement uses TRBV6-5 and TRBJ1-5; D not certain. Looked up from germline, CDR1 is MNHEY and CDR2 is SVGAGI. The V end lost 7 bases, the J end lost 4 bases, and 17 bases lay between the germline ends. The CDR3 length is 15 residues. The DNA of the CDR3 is TGTGCCAGCACTCCGGCGGTGGGTTTAAATCAGCCCCAGCATTTT. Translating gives CASTPAVGLNQPQHF.

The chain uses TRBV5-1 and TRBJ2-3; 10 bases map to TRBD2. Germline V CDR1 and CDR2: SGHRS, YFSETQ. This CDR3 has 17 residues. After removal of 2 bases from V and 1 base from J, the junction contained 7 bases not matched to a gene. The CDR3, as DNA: TGCGCCAGCAGCTTTGGGGTAGGGACTAGCGGCACAGATACGCAGTATTTT. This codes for CASSFGVGTSGTDTQYF.

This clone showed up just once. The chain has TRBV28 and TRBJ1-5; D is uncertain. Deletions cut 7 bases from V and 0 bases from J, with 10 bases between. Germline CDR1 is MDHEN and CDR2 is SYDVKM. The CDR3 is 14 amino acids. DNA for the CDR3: TGTGCCAGCATCCCAGGAATTAGCAATCAGCCCCAGCATTTT. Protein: CASIPGISNQPQHF.

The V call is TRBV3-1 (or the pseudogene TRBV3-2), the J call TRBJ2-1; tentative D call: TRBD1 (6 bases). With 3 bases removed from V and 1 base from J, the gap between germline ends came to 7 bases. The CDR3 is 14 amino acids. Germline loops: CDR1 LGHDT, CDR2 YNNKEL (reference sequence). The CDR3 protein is CASSQRGSYNEQFF. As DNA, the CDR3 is TGTGCCAGCAGCCAGAGGGGGTCCTACAATGAGCAGTTCTTC.

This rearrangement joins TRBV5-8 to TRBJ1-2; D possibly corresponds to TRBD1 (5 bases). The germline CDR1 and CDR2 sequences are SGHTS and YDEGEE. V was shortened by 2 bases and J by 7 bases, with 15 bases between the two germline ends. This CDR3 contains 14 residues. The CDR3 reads CASSFLQDPRGYTF. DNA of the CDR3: TGTGCCAGCAGCTTTCTACAGGATCCTCGTGGCTACACCTTC. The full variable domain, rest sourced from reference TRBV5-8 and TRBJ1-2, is EAGVTQSPTHLIKTRGQQATLRCSPISGHTSVYWYQQALGLGLQFLLWYDEGEERNRGNFPPRFSGRQFPNYSSELNVNALELEDSALYLCASSFLQDPRGYTFGSGTRLTVV.

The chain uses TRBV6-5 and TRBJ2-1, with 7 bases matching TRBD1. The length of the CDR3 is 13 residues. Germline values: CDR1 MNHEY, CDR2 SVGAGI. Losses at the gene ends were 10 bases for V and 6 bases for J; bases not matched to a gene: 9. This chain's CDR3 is CATLEGAPNEQFF. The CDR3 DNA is TGTGCCACCCTCGAGGGGGCGCCCAATGAGCAGTTCTTC.

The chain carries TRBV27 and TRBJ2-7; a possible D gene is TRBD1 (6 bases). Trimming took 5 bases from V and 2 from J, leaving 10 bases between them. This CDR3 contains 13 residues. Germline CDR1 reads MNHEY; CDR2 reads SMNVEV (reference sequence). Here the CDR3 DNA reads TGTGCCAGCAGTCTGACAGGAACCTACGAGCAGTACTTC. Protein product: CASSLTGTYEQYF.

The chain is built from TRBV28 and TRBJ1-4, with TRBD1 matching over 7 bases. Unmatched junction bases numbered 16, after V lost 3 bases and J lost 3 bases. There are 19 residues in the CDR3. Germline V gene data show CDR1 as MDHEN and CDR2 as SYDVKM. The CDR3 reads CASSFSRSQGKDPNEKLFF. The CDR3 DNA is TGTGCCAGCAGTTTTTCGCGGTCACAGGGGAAGGATCCTAATGAAAAACTGTTTTTT.

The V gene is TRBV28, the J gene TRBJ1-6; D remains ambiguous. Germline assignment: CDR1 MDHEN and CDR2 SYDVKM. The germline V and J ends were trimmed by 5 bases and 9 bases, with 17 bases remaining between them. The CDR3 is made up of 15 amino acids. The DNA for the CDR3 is TGTGCCAGCAGTCCCGATCCGGGAAGCGGTTCACCCCTCCACTTT. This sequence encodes CASSPDPGSGSPLHF.

The CDR3, as DNA: TGTGCCAGCAGTCCGACTAGCGGGGTGTACAATGAGCAGTTCTTC. Encoded protein: CASSPTSGVYNEQFF. The V call is TRBV2, the J call TRBJ2-1; TRBD2 aligns across 11 bases. CDR3 length: 15 amino acids. Germline V gene data show CDR1 as SNHLY and CDR2 as FYNNEI. J was trimmed by 4 bases and V by 5 bases; bases with no gene match: 4.